This passage covers 5 T cell receptor beta chains from one sample sequenced in a study of graft-versus-host responses after intestinal transplantation. Produced via immunoSEQ multiplex PCR; TCRdb's table is partial and in-frame only. The sample records some 120,000 clones, 90% being singletons. No antigen is known for these receptors. The starting material was unstimulated CD4+ T cells sorted from spleen or lymph node cells, obtained before intestinal transplant. The receptors shown here come from a human donor who received an intestinal transplant.

The chain employs TRBV5-1 and TRBJ1-1; the D gene is possibly TRBD1 (5 bases). Germline CDR1 is SGHRS and CDR2 is YFSETQ. The CDR3 extends over 15 amino acids. V was clipped by 0 bases and J by 1 base, with 10 bases between them. Here the CDR3 DNA reads TGCGCCAGCAGCTTGGTAGTGGACAAGAACACTGAAGCTTTCTTT. Residues: CASSLVVDKNTEAFF.

The gene calls are TRBV5-1 and TRBJ2-7; TRBD2 is a possible D gene (5 bases). Per the germline V gene, CDR1 is SGHRS and CDR2 is YFSETQ. The CDR3 consists of 15 residues. V was trimmed by 1 base and J by 2 bases, leaving 13 bases between them. CDR3 sequence (DNA): TGCGCCAGCAGCTTGTTGAGGGAATCCACCTACGAGCAGTACTTC. Translated, it gives CASSLLRESTYEQYF.

CDR3 bases: TGTGCCAGCAGCTTCCTTGTCCGCGGGTCCTATGGCTACACCTTC. It codes for CASSFLVRGSYGYTF. The chain recombines TRBV5-5 with TRBJ1-2; D remains unclear. V was pared by 2 bases and J by 4 bases, with 15 bases between. The germline V gene has CDR1 SGHKS and CDR2 YYEKEE (reference sequence). The CDR3 length is 15 residues. The variable domain in full, completed from reference TRBV5-5 and TRBJ1-2, reads DAGVTQSPTHLIKTRGQQVTLRCSPISGHKSVSWYQQVLGQGPQFIFQYYEKEERGRGNFPDRFSARQFPNYSSELNVNALLLGDSALYLCASSFLVRGSYGYTFGSGTRLTVV.

This clone showed up just once. The rearrangement links TRBV7-9 to TRBJ1-1, with D unresolved. The germline V and J ends were trimmed by 5 bases and 1 base, with 14 bases remaining between them. The CDR3 is 15 residues long. Germline CDR1 SEHNR, CDR2 FQNEAQ (reference sequence). Here the CDR3 DNA reads TGTGCCAGCAGCCCACGGAGGTCAGAGAACACTGAAGCTTTCTTT. Protein sequence: CASSPRRSENTEAFF. Filled out from reference TRBV7-9 and TRBJ1-1, the complete variable domain reads DTGVSQNPRHKITKRGQNVTFRCDPISEHNRLYWYRQTLGQGPEFLTYFQNEAQLEKSRLLSDRFSAERPKGSFSTLEIQRTEQGDSAMYLCASSPRRSENTEAFFGQGTRLTVV.

This clone has a handful of counts. The chain joins TRBV2 to TRBJ1-1; D not certain. The V gene lost 4 bases and the J gene lost 4 bases, with 10 bases spanning the gap. This CDR3 comprises 13 residues. Germline V gene lookup returns CDR1 SNHLY and CDR2 FYNNEI. CDR3 in amino acids: CASSVGETTEAFF. Written as DNA, the CDR3 is TGTGCCAGCAGTGTCGGGGAGACCACTGAAGCTTTCTTT.